This TCR beta chain stems from a study of cytomegalovirus exposure and HLA in healthy donors. As for the study in general: The Caucasian-associated ancestry cluster held over 80% of over 350 genotyped donors. Overall study results and limits: TCR beta sequences reportedly predicted the HLA-A and HLA-B alleles of most subjects accurately. A prior analysis recorded that most TCR beta V segments were productive about 87% or about 30% of the time. The authors listed around 150 TCR beta chains as cytomegalovirus-associated.

The PCR used 60 Vbeta and 13 Jbeta primers. Assay: immunoSEQ multiplex PCR; the TCRdb copy retains only in-frame clones and omits some. The table has just under 80,000 clones, nearly 80% seen once; the top ten hold 4% to 5%. CDR3 length: 13 amino acids. V was clipped by 2 bases and J by 4 bases, with 9 bases between them. Germline-derived CDR1 and CDR2 are MNHEY and SMNVEV (reference sequence). This clone has only a few counts. The antigen remains undetermined. The chain combines TRBV27 with TRBJ2-7; D not certain. The sample taken for sequencing was PBMCs. The receptor was derived from a man aged 35 to 55 in good health and CMV-seronegative. The CDR3 loop reads CASSLSYTYEQYF. In DNA, the CDR3 is TGTGCCAGCAGTTTAAGTTACACGTACGAGCAGTACTTC.